The rows below give T cell receptor beta chains drawn from one sample of a study of beta chain features in type 1 diabetes. Profiled with immunoSEQ multiplex PCR; TCRdb holds only in-frame clones, not every one. The table records 360,000 or so clones, around 20% of them present only once. Sequencing was performed on naive CD4+ T cells from blood. These receptors all come from a woman younger than 30 in good health. Each CDR3 is given with its conserved first and last residue. The order of the fields is D gene, V gene, J gene, clone size, CDR3 protein, CDR3 DNA. D genes are given only for firm matches. The size entry is marked missing in some rows and otherwise reads once, few, many or a size class.

TRBD2,TRBV11-3,TRBJ2-3,few,CASTATSPTQYF,TGTGCCAGCACCGCGACTAGCCCTACGCAGTATTTT
NA,TRBV6-5,TRBJ2-6,NA,CASSYTPGYGANVLTF,TGTGCCAGCAGTTACACACCGGGGTATGGGGCCAACGTCCTGACTTTC
NA,TRBV28,TRBJ2-3,NA,CASEGGDTQYF,TGTGCCAGCGAGGGGGGGGATACGCAGTATTTT
NA,TRBV29-1,TRBJ2-7,few,CSVGRSVDEQYF,TGCAGCGTGGGGCGCAGCGTAGACGAGCAGTACTTC
NA,TRBV7-9,TRBJ1-4,NA,CASSHHGQGEKLFF,TGTGCCAGCAGCCACCACGGCCAGGGTGAAAAACTGTTTTTT
NA,TRBV7-9,TRBJ2-7,NA,CAGGRNSYEQYF,TGTGCCGGGGGCAGGAACTCCTACGAGCAGTACTTC
NA,TRBV9,TRBJ1-1,few,CASSVTPGDTEAFF,TGTGCCAGCAGCGTTACCCCAGGGGACACTGAAGCTTTCTTT
TRBD1,TRBV5-4,TRBJ2-7,few,CASTVRDRGYEQYF,TGTGCCAGCACCGTCCGGGACAGGGGGTACGAGCAGTACTTC
TRBD2,TRBV5-1,TRBJ2-3,few,CASSLASASGSTDTQYF,TGCGCCAGCAGCTTGGCCTCGGCTAGCGGGAGCACAGATACGCAGTATTTT
TRBD2,TRBV5-1,TRBJ2-7,NA,CASSWAGTTNYEQYF,TGCGCCAGCAGCTGGGCCGGGACTACCAACTACGAGCAGTACTTC
NA,TRBV5-1,TRBJ2-2,few,CASSLVAARGTGELFF,TGCGCCAGCAGCTTGGTGGCAGCCCGGGGGACCGGGGAGCTGTTTTTT
TRBD2,TRBV5-1,TRBJ2-5,NA,CASSVAASGVQETQYF,TGCGCCAGCAGCGTGGCAGCTAGCGGGGTACAAGAGACCCAGTACTTC
TRBD1,TRBV30,TRBJ1-2,NA,CAWSGKQGAHYGYTF,TGTGCCTGGAGTGGTAAACAGGGGGCTCATTATGGCTACACCTTC
TRBD1,TRBV29-1,TRBJ1-1,NA,CSVADRGRRAFF,TGCAGCGTAGCCGACAGGGGCCGGAGAGCTTTCTTT
NA,TRBV4-1,TRBJ1-2,few,CASSQEKRVSYGYTF,TGCGCCAGCAGCCAAGAAAAGAGGGTCAGCTATGGCTACACCTTC
TRBD1,TRBV10-3,TRBJ2-5,NA,CAIRSDRGVGETQYF,TGTGCCATAAGATCAGACAGGGGAGTAGGAGAGACCCAGTACTTC